The 23 T cell receptor beta chains in this list originate from one sample, sequenced in a study of CD8+CD57+ T cells in acquired aplastic anemia. All patients picked for sequencing had shown, by flow cytometry, an expansion of CD8+CD57+ cells. The study profiled TCR beta VDJ and CDR3 using genomic DNA as template. One entry per CDR3 protein results from TCRdb running MiXCR on the reads. The repertoire holds 310,000 or so distinct CDR3 sequences, with roughly 53% as singletons. Sequencing was performed on sorted CD4+, CD8+, or CD8+CD57+ T cells (not recorded which) from PBMCs. The receptor source for this set is a human donor with aplastic anemia.

The chain is built from TRBV29-1 and TRBJ2-5; D might be TRBD1 or TRBD2, each matching 5 bases. Germline V lookup: CDR1 SQVTM, CDR2 ANQGSEA. V lost 4 bases, J lost 7 bases, and 10 bases lay in between. The CDR3 has 11 residues. The CDR3 is CSVASGGTQYF. DNA for the CDR3: TGCAGCGTTGCTTCTGGGGGGACCCAGTACTTC.

The genes are TRBV10-1 and TRBJ2-7, with D possibly matching TRBD2 (5 bases). The germline gives CDR1 WNHNN, CDR2 SYGVQD (reference sequence). V lost 10 bases, J lost 3 bases, and 19 bases lay in between. The CDR3 is made up of 14 amino acids. Here the CDR3 reads CATIPTLGDYEQYF. The CDR3 region has the DNA TGCGCCACCATACCGACCCTCGGGGACTACGAGCAGTACTTC.

At least ten counts were recorded for this clonotype. The CDR3 region has the DNA TGCGCCAGCAGCGGCGGCGCCCCGAGGGTTAATGAAAAACTGTTTTTT. Translation: CASSGGAPRVNEKLFF. The chain employs TRBV5-1 and TRBJ1-4; no reliable D call. This CDR3 is built from 16 residues. Germline values: CDR1 SGHRS, CDR2 YFSETQ. Trimming took off 4 bases at V and 4 bases at J, with 17 bases between the two ends. Looking up the rest from reference TRBV5-1 and TRBJ1-4 gives the full variable domain: KAGVTQTPRYLIKTRGQQVTLSCSPISGHRSVSWYQQTPGQGLQFLFEYFSETQRNKGNFPGRFSGRQFSNSRSEMNVSTLELGDSALYLCASSGGAPRVNEKLFFGSGTQLSVL.

The chain uses TRBV5-1 and TRBJ1-2, with 7 positions matching TRBD1. Germline lookup yields CDR1 SGHRS and CDR2 YFSETQ. The CDR3 extends over 15 amino acids. V dropped 0 bases and J dropped 3; count of bases not matched to a gene: 5. The CDR3 nucleotides are TGCGCCAGCAGCTTGGAAAGCGACAGGGACTATGGCTACACCTTC. Residues: CASSLESDRDYGYTF.

The V call is TRBV5-1, the J call TRBJ2-5; 8 bases are a match to TRBD1. CDR1 is SGHRS and CDR2 is YFSETQ in the germline V gene. V shed 0 bases and J 7 bases; nucleotides not matched to a gene: 2. This CDR3 has 13 residues. CDR3 sequence: CASSLVGQGTQYF. The CDR3 nucleotides are TGCGCCAGCAGCTTGGTTGGACAGGGGACCCAGTACTTC.

The V gene is TRBV29-1, the J gene TRBJ1-1; TRBD1 aligns across 12 bases. Germline assignment: CDR1 SQVTM and CDR2 ANQGSEA. This CDR3 is 14 amino acids long. Losses at the gene ends were 6 bases for V and 2 bases for J; bases not matched to a gene: 4. In DNA form, the CDR3 reads TGCAGCGTGTGGGACAGGGGGCCTAACACTGAAGCTTTCTTT. It encodes CSVWDRGPNTEAFF.

V is TRBV20-1 and J is TRBJ2-2, with no clear D. CDR1 is DFQATT, CDR2 SNEGSKA, per germline (reference sequence). With 1 base removed from V and 5 bases from J, the gap between germline ends came to 5 bases. The CDR3 loop spans 12 amino acids. The CDR3 is CSARGATGELFF. The CDR3 DNA reads TGCAGTGCTAGAGGTGCAACCGGGGAGCTGTTTTTT.

Many counts were recorded for this clonotype. The V and J genes are TRBV7-2 and TRBJ2-3; D possibly corresponds to TRBD2 (6 bases). V shed 0 bases and J shed 5 bases, with 15 bases lying between them. The germline gives CDR1 SGHTA, CDR2 FQGNSA. The CDR3 is made up of 16 amino acids. CDR3: CASSLAQLAGQDTQYF. CDR3 bases: TGTGCCAGCAGCTTAGCTCAATTGGCGGGGCAAGATACGCAGTATTTT.

The chain couples TRBV10-2 to TRBJ2-7; 8 bases fit TRBD1. The germline V gene has CDR1 WSHSY and CDR2 SAAADI. This CDR3 region has 13 residues. The ends lost 7 bases at V and 2 bases at J; junction bases unmatched: 4. The CDR3 protein is CASMDRATYEQYF. The CDR3 nucleotides read TGCGCCAGCATGGACAGGGCGACCTACGAGCAGTACTTC.

This clonotype was detected only a few times. J is TRBJ2-1 and V is TRBV15; possibly TRBD1 for D (5 bases). Trimming shortened V by 0 bases and J by 6 bases, and 12 bases separated the two germline ends. Germline V gene lookup returns CDR1 LNHNV and CDR2 YYDKDF (reference sequence). This CDR3 is 15 amino acids long. CDR3 coding DNA: TGTGCCACCAGCAGAGATCCGGGCCAGGGCAATGAGCAGTTCTTC. Protein: CATSRDPGQGNEQFF.

This chain joins TRBV29-1 and TRBJ1-2, with D perhaps matching TRBD1 (5 bases). V was clipped by 6 bases and J by 6 bases, with 17 bases between them. CDR1 and CDR2 (germline): SQVTM, ANQGSEA. The CDR3 extends over 13 amino acids. CDR3 coding DNA: TGCAGCGTCGGTCTCGGGGCAGCCCATGGCTACACCTTC. Residues: CSVGLGAAHGYTF.

The CDR3: CASSGGRDNEQFF. CDR3 bases: TGTGCCAGCTCGGGCGGGAGGGACAATGAGCAGTTCTTC. The chain employs TRBV18 and TRBJ2-1; 9 bases are a match to TRBD2. Losses at the gene ends were 6 bases for V and 5 bases for J; bases not matched to a gene: 2. Germline-derived CDR1 and CDR2 are KGHSH and LQKENI. The CDR3 runs to 13 residues.

This rearrangement joins TRBV20-1 to TRBJ1-5; 8 nucleotides agree with TRBD1. Trimming removed 4 bases from V and 5 bases from J; junction bases left unmatched: 7. The germline gives CDR1 DFQATT, CDR2 SNEGSKA (reference sequence). This CDR3 spans 14 amino acids. DNA of the CDR3: TGCAGTGCTACACCGGGACAGGTCCATCAGCCCCAGCATTTT. Its translation: CSATPGQVHQPQHF.

The chain couples TRBV29-1 to TRBJ2-7; D possibly matches TRBD1 or TRBD2 (5 bases each). This CDR3 contains 12 residues. Germline V gives CDR1 SQVTM, CDR2 ANQGSEA. Trimming removed 7 bases at V and 3 bases at J, with 13 bases between. The CDR3 bases are TGCAGCGGAAGGGACGGAGTCTACGAGCAGTACTTC. Its protein is CSGRDGVYEQYF.

As for this clonotype: The junction shows a germline mismatch at one end, possibly a read error. CDR3 sequence: CASRAGTSGAGELFF. DNA of the CDR3: TGTGCCAGCAGGGCCGGGACTAGCGGTGCCGGGGAGCTGTTTTTC. The chain carries TRBV7-6 and TRBJ2-6, with TRBD2 matching 11 bases. CDR1 and CDR2 (germline): SGHVS, FNYEAQ. CDR3 size: 15 residues.

This clonotype was observed at least ten times. As DNA, the CDR3 is TGTGCTAGTGGTCCAGGACAGGGGGGGGAGACCCAGTACTTC. Residues: CASGPGQGGETQYF. The chain carries TRBV12-5 and TRBJ2-5; 10 nucleotides line up with TRBD1. This CDR3 contains 14 residues. V dropped 5 bases and J dropped 5; count of bases not matched to a gene: 5. CDR1 and CDR2 (germline): LGHNT, FRNRAP.

The rearrangement uses TRBV15 and TRBJ2-7; D not certain. The V end lost 2 bases, the J end lost 3 bases, and 11 bases lay between the germline ends. Germline V gene data show CDR1 as LNHNV and CDR2 as YYDKDF (reference sequence). This CDR3 region has 14 residues. CDR3 nucleotide sequence: TGTGCCACCAGCAGAAGAGAAACCAACTACGAGCAGTACTTC. Its protein is CATSRRETNYEQYF.

The V call is TRBV7-9, the J call TRBJ2-5; 12 nucleotides align to TRBD2. CDR3 length: 17 residues. Germline trimming cut 3 bases from V and 4 bases from J; bases unmatched to any gene: 9. Per the germline V gene, CDR1 is SEHNR and CDR2 is FQNEAQ (reference sequence). In DNA, the CDR3 is TGTGCCAGCAGCTTGGCGTGGCCTAGCGGGGGGGGAGAGACCCAGTACTTC. Translating gives CASSLAWPSGGGETQYF.

This chain connects TRBV7-8 to TRBJ2-5, with D perhaps being TRBD1 or TRBD2 (5 bases each). Germline V gene sequence: CDR1 SGHVS, CDR2 FQNEAQ. The ends were cut back, 5 bases at V and 2 bases at J, with 15 bases in the middle. CDR3 size: 15 residues. CDR3 region: CASSRSAGMQETQYF. The CDR3 coding sequence is TGTGCCAGCAGCCGTAGCGCAGGGATGCAAGAGACCCAGTACTTC.

The chain recombines TRBV5-1 with TRBJ2-7, with 9 bases aligning to TRBD1. The germline V gene has CDR1 SGHRS and CDR2 YFSETQ. CDR3 length: 16 amino acids. The V segment lost 6 bases and the J segment 5 bases; nucleotides outside the gene matches: 15. The CDR3 sequence: CASTNGPNRGLDEQYF. The CDR3 DNA reads TGCGCCAGCACCAACGGACCTAACAGGGGGCTTGACGAGCAGTACTTC.

This clonotype was seen a few times. CDR3 coding DNA: TGTGCCAGCAGCTTAGTTAGAGACAGCCGCGAGCAGTACTTC. Residues: CASSLVRDSREQYF. V and J are TRBV7-9 and TRBJ2-7; a possible D gene is TRBD1 (5 bases). Between the trimmed V and J ends, which lost 1 base and 6 bases, there was a span of 13 bases. This CDR3 is 14 amino acids long. CDR1 SEHNR and CDR2 FQNEAQ come from the germline V gene (reference sequence).

This clonotype was detected many times. This chain uses TRBV10-1 with TRBJ1-1; D may be TRBD1 (5 bases). V gave up 6 bases and J gave up 2 bases, with 10 bases separating them. Germline V CDR1 and CDR2: WNHNN, SYGVQD (reference sequence). The length of the CDR3 is 13 residues. CDR3: CASSQQVNTEAFF. The CDR3 DNA follows: TGCGCCAGCAGCCAACAGGTCAACACTGAAGCTTTCTTT.

This clonotype was counted many times. V and J are TRBV12-5 and TRBJ1-4, with D possibly being TRBD1 (5 bases). CDR1 is LGHNT, CDR2 FRNRAP, per germline. There are 12 residues in the CDR3. The V end was cut by 7 bases, the J end by 10 bases, with 13 bases between. CDR3 residues: CASEQASGKLFF. The CDR3 nucleotides read TGTGCTAGTGAACAGGCCTCGGGAAAACTGTTTTTT.